This passage covers 30 T cell receptor beta chains from one sample sequenced in a study of blood T cell repertoires in COVID-19. Sequencing used immunoSEQ multiplex PCR; TCRdb keeps in-frame clones, though not all of them. The sample holds roughly 130,000 clones, approximately 83% seen once. Sequenced material: peripheral blood. The receptors shown here come from a woman between 45 and 60 years old with acute or convalescent COVID-19.

The genes are TRBV30 and TRBJ1-2, with D uncertain. Looked up from germline, CDR1 is GTSNPN and CDR2 is SVGIG (reference sequence). There are 11 residues in the CDR3. V was pared by 4 bases and J by 3 bases, with 6 bases between. The CDR3 coding sequence is TGTGCCTGGACTACGCACTATGGCTACACCTTC. As protein: CAWTTHYGYTF. The variable domain in full, with the rest retrieved from reference TRBV30 and TRBJ1-2, is SQTIHQWPATLVQPVGSPLSLECTVEGTSNPNLYWYRQAAGRGLQLLFYSVGIGQISSEVPQNLSASRPQDRQFILSSKKLLLSDSGFYLCAWTTHYGYTFGSGTRLTVV.

The rearrangement joins TRBV7-9 to TRBJ1-5; 9 bases align to TRBD1. The V gene's germline CDR1 is SEHNR and CDR2 FQNEAQ (reference sequence). This CDR3 contains 18 residues. J lost 2 bases, V lost 4 bases, and 12 bases had no gene match. CDR3 nucleotides: TGTGCCAGCAGCTCCGGGGCACAGGGGGCCTGGGGCAATCAGCCCCAGCATTTT. This sequence encodes CASSSGAQGAWGNQPQHF. The whole variable domain, remainder taken from reference TRBV7-9 and TRBJ1-5, is DTGVSQNPRHKITKRGQNVTFRCDPISEHNRLYWYRQTLGQGPEFLTYFQNEAQLEKSRLLSDRFSAERPKGSFSTLEIQRTEQGDSAMYLCASSSGAQGAWGNQPQHFGDGTRLSIL.

This chain links TRBV19 with TRBJ1-3; D possibly corresponds to TRBD1 (6 bases). Germline V gene data show CDR1 as LNHDA and CDR2 as SQIVND (reference sequence). This CDR3 comprises 15 residues. V was cut by 4 bases and J by 4 bases, with 14 bases left in between. CDR3 sequence: CASSTFRGSGNTIYF. As DNA, the CDR3 is TGTGCCAGTAGTACCTTCAGGGGATCGGGAAACACCATATATTTT. The variable domain in full, with the rest retrieved from reference TRBV19 and TRBJ1-3, is DGGITQSPKYLFRKEGQNVTLSCEQNLNHDAMYWYRQDPGQGLRLIYYSQIVNDFQKGDIAEGYSVSREKKESFPLTVTSAQKNPTAFYLCASSTFRGSGNTIYFGEGSWLTVV.

This chain uses TRBV2 with TRBJ1-5; 9 bases match TRBD1. The V gene's germline CDR1 is SNHLY and CDR2 FYNNEI. The J segment lost 4 bases and the V segment lost 7 bases, leaving 8 bases of the junction unmatched. CDR3 size: 15 residues. The CDR3 DNA follows: TGTGCCAGCACCAAGGAAGGACAGGGGAATCAGCCCCAGCATTTT. It yields the protein CASTKEGQGNQPQHF.

The rearrangement links TRBV5-1 to TRBJ1-1; TRBD1 is a possible D gene (6 bases). The CDR3 consists of 14 residues. Germline V lookup: CDR1 SGHRS, CDR2 YFSETQ. V was clipped by 5 bases and J by 3 bases, with 14 bases between them. As DNA, the CDR3 is TGCGCCAGCAGTCACGGACAGACGCACACTGAAGCTTTCTTT. Amino acids: CASSHGQTHTEAFF.

This clone was detected only once. The V gene is TRBV2, the J gene TRBJ1-1, with a weak D call TRBD1 (6 bases). V was pared by 5 bases and J by 1 base, with 8 bases between. Germline V gene lookup returns CDR1 SNHLY and CDR2 FYNNEI. The CDR3 spans 13 residues. CDR3 protein: CASSKDRNTEAFF. The CDR3, as DNA: TGTGCCAGCAGTAAGGACAGGAACACTGAAGCTTTCTTT.

This sequence joins TRBV7-2 and TRBJ2-3; a possible D gene is TRBD2 (5 bases). The V end was cut by 1 base, the J end by 3 bases, with 14 bases between. CDR3 length equals 16 residues. Germline assignment: CDR1 SGHTA and CDR2 FQGNSA. Written as DNA, the CDR3 is TGTGCCAGCAGCTTAGAAGAGGGTTTTTGGACAGATACGCAGTATTTT. Its translation: CASSLEEGFWTDTQYF.

This clone showed up just once. The CDR3 DNA sequence: TGTGCCAGCAGCTCCTGGGGACAGGGTGGCTACACCTTC. This gives the protein CASSSWGQGGYTF. The chain is built from TRBV11-2 and TRBJ1-2; 9 bases fit TRBD1. With V trimmed by 4 bases and J by 7 bases, 4 bases remained unmatched. The germline V gene has CDR1 SGHAT and CDR2 FQNNGV. The CDR3 extends over 13 amino acids.

This clone was found once. The chain combines TRBV7-2 with TRBJ2-1; possible D gene TRBD2, 6 bases. The V gene's germline CDR1 is SGHTA and CDR2 FQGNSA. Trimming left V 1 base short and J 7 bases short, with 17 bases between. The CDR3 runs to 16 residues. Written as DNA, the CDR3 is TGTGCCAGCAGCTTAGTAGAAATAGGGACTGGGAATGAGCAGTTCTTC. Translation: CASSLVEIGTGNEQFF.

This chain links TRBV10-3 with TRBJ2-3; tentatively, D is TRBD2 (6 bases). The CDR3 is 15 residues long. V was pared by 4 bases and J by 3 bases, with 14 bases between. The germline V gene has CDR1 ENHRY and CDR2 SYGVKD. The CDR3 DNA follows: TGTGCCATCAGTGGGGACTCCCAGGTTACAGATACGCAGTATTTT. It specifies CAISGDSQVTDTQYF.

J is TRBJ2-1 and V is TRBV5-1, with 7 bases that match TRBD2. Looked up from germline, CDR1 is SGHRS and CDR2 is YFSETQ. V was pared by 4 bases and J by 8 bases, with 15 bases of the junction left unmatched. CDR3 size: 16 residues. The CDR3 protein is CASSRTTGGSRDEQFF. The CDR3 nucleotides read TGCGCCAGCAGCCGAACAACCGGGGGGAGCAGGGATGAGCAGTTCTTC.

The rearrangement joins TRBV5-1 to TRBJ1-5, with unresolved D. Trimming took off 0 bases at V and 3 bases at J, with 7 bases between the two ends. The CDR3 consists of 14 residues. The germline gives CDR1 SGHRS, CDR2 YFSETQ. CDR3 region: CASSLGLPNQPQHF. The CDR3 DNA sequence: TGCGCCAGCAGCTTGGGGCTTCCCAATCAGCCCCAGCATTTT.

The chain couples TRBV30 to TRBJ1-2, with 8 bases aligning to TRBD1. CDR1 and CDR2 from the germline V gene are GTSNPN and SVGIG (reference sequence). V lost 0 bases and J lost 1; bases outside the gene matches: 4. The CDR3 covers 15 residues. In DNA, the CDR3 is TGTGCCTGGAGTGTACAGGGGGTTGATAACTATGGCTACACCTTC. Translation gives CAWSVQGVDNYGYTF.

This clone was recorded a few times. This rearrangement joins TRBV27 to TRBJ2-7; 7 positions agree with TRBD2. There are 15 residues in the CDR3. V lost 4 bases, J lost 2 bases, and 8 bases stayed unmatched. From germline, CDR1 is MNHEY and CDR2 SMNVEV (reference sequence). CDR3: CASSSVGGGPYEQYF. The CDR3 DNA is TGTGCCAGCAGTTCTGTGGGGGGAGGGCCCTACGAGCAGTACTTC.

The V call is TRBV5-4, the J call TRBJ1-6; maybe TRBD1 (5 bases). Germline V gives CDR1 SGHNT, CDR2 YYREEE (reference sequence). V gave up 4 bases and J gave up 7 bases, with 6 bases separating them. This CDR3 contains 12 residues. CDR3 DNA: TGTGCCAGCAGCCAGGGAAATTCACCCCTCCACTTT. Translation gives CASSQGNSPLHF.

This sequence joins TRBV4-2 and TRBJ1-3, with 7 bases identical to TRBD1. The CDR3 totals 17 residues. The germline V gene has CDR1 LGHNA and CDR2 YNFKEQ. J was trimmed by 0 bases and V by 2 bases; bases with no gene match: 7. The DNA of the CDR3 is TGTGCCAGCAGCCAATTTGACAGGGAGAGCTCTGGAAACACCATATATTTT. Its protein product is CASSQFDRESSGNTIYF.

The rearrangement links TRBV10-2 to TRBJ2-3; TRBD1 matches at 8 bases. The CDR3 runs to 15 residues. The germline gives CDR1 WSHSY, CDR2 SAAADI. Unmatched junction bases numbered 10, after V lost 6 bases and J lost 5 bases. The CDR3 bases are TGCGCCAGCAGAAGGGGCAGGGGGCGTATAGATACGCAGTATTTT. Translated, it gives CASRRGRGRIDTQYF.

This clone was picked up a small number of times. The V gene is TRBV19, the J gene TRBJ1-1; 7 nucleotides line up with TRBD1. The CDR3 loop spans 12 amino acids. Germline-derived CDR1 and CDR2 are LNHDA and SQIVND (reference sequence). V dropped 9 bases and J dropped 10; count of bases not matched to a gene: 11. DNA of the CDR3: TGTGCCAGCCGACAGGGCTTCTTCCCAGCTTTCTTT. Residues: CASRQGFFPAFF.

J is TRBJ2-1 and V is TRBV6-4, with 10 bases fitting TRBD2. CDR3 length: 17 amino acids. From germline, CDR1 is MRHNA and CDR2 SNTAGT. V was clipped by 4 bases and J by 8 bases; unmatched bases: 14. CDR3 sequence reads: CASSVASGGAGIYEQFF. For the CDR3, the DNA is TGTGCCAGCAGTGTTGCCAGCGGGGGGGCCGGAATCTATGAGCAGTTCTTC.

A single count supports this clone. This chain connects TRBV6-2 or TRBV6-3 to TRBJ1-2, with D possibly TRBD1 on 6 matching bases. The V end was cut by 2 bases, the J end by 4 bases, with 17 bases between. Germline assignment: CDR1 MNHEY and CDR2 SVGEGT. The CDR3 runs 16 residues. DNA for the CDR3: TGTGCCAGCAGTTACACCCCGACAGGTCGCAGCTATGGCTACACCTTC. It is translated as CASSYTPTGRSYGYTF.

This sequence joins TRBV7-2 and TRBJ2-7, with a weak D call TRBD1 (5 bases). Germline V gene sequence: CDR1 SGHTA, CDR2 FQGNSA. The CDR3 consists of 14 residues. Trimming cost V 0 bases and J 3 bases, with 9 bases left between them. CDR3 protein: CASSLAAGLYEQYF. Here the CDR3 DNA reads TGTGCCAGCAGCTTAGCGGCAGGGCTCTACGAGCAGTACTTC.

The chain employs TRBV7-6 and TRBJ1-3, with D unresolved. Germline V CDR1 and CDR2: SGHVS, FNYEAQ. This CDR3 region has 16 residues. The V end lost 1 base, the J end lost 0 bases, and 10 bases lay between the germline ends. CDR3 DNA: TGTGCCAGCAGCTTAGTAACGGGAAGCTCTGGAAACACCATATATTTT. It codes for CASSLVTGSSGNTIYF.

This sequence joins TRBV2 and TRBJ2-3; TRBD2 matches at 9 bases. Trimming removed 6 bases from V and 6 bases from J; junction bases left unmatched: 7. Germline CDR1 SNHLY, CDR2 FYNNEI. The CDR3 length is 14 residues. The CDR3 DNA sequence: TGTGCCAGCAGACGCGGGGGGGCGGAGGATACGCAGTATTTT. Translated: CASRRGGAEDTQYF.

The V call is TRBV7-7, the J call TRBJ2-3; TRBD2 agrees at 7 bases. Trimming at V came to 3 bases and at J to 1 base, leaving 1 base not matched to a gene. This CDR3 is built from 14 residues. The germline gives CDR1 SSHAT, CDR2 FNYEAQ (reference sequence). Here the CDR3 DNA reads TGTGCCAGCAGCTTCCGGGGGGGCACAGATACGCAGTATTTT. It is translated as CASSFRGGTDTQYF.

Comment on this clone: Other nucleotide sequences in the sample specify the same CDR3. This sequence joins TRBV3-1 (or the pseudogene TRBV3-2) and TRBJ2-3; TRBD2 agrees at 14 bases. Germline-derived CDR1 and CDR2 are LGHDT and YNNKEL (reference sequence). This CDR3 has 16 residues. V gave up 3 bases and J gave up 1 base; unmatched junction bases: 0. The CDR3 DNA reads as TGTGCCAGCAGCCAGGGACTAGCGGGGGGCACAGATACGCAGTATTTT. Protein product: CASSQGLAGGTDTQYF.

This clone appeared many times. The genes are TRBV25-1 and TRBJ1-3, with a weak D call TRBD1 (5 bases). Germline V gene lookup returns CDR1 MGHDK and CDR2 SYGVNS. Trimming stripped 1 base from V and 0 bases from J, with 16 bases between. The CDR3 has 18 amino acids. The CDR3 nucleotides are TGTGCCAGCAGTGAATTGGTTATAGGACACAGCTCTGGAAACACCATATATTTT. Protein: CASSELVIGHSSGNTIYF.

This clone turned up a few times. The chain couples TRBV5-1 to TRBJ2-3; D is perhaps TRBD1 (5 bases). The CDR3 length is 15 residues. Trimming stripped 4 bases from V and 2 bases from J, with 14 bases between. Looked up from germline, CDR1 is SGHRS and CDR2 is YFSETQ. The CDR3, as DNA: TGCGCCAGCAGCGAGAGAACAGGAGCCACAGATACGCAGTATTTT. Protein sequence: CASSERTGATDTQYF.

The chain is built from TRBV7-9 and TRBJ1-6, with 11 bases fitting TRBD1. The germline V gene has CDR1 SEHNR and CDR2 FQNEAQ (reference sequence). The CDR3 has 16 amino acids. After removal of 6 bases from V and 9 bases from J, the junction contained 10 bases not matched to a gene. CDR3 region: CASSPSTGTGGSPLHF. CDR3 nucleotides: TGTGCCAGCAGTCCTTCTACCGGGACAGGGGGTTCACCCCTCCACTTT.

V is TRBV5-5 and J is TRBJ2-3; TRBD2 matches at 9 bases. The CDR3 length is 13 residues. V shed 6 bases and J 4 bases; nucleotides not matched to a gene: 3. Germline V gene data show CDR1 as SGHKS and CDR2 as YYEKEE (reference sequence). The CDR3 loop is CASKAGGPDTQYF. The CDR3 nucleotides are TGTGCCAGCAAAGCGGGGGGCCCAGATACGCAGTATTTT. The entire variable domain, with the rest obtained from reference TRBV5-5 and TRBJ2-3, is as follows: DAGVTQSPTHLIKTRGQQVTLRCSPISGHKSVSWYQQVLGQGPQFIFQYYEKEERGRGNFPDRFSARQFPNYSSELNVNALLLGDSALYLCASKAGGPDTQYFGPGTRLTVL.

The J gene is TRBJ1-5, the V gene TRBV24-1, with TRBD1 matching 10 bases. Trimming at V came to 5 bases and at J to 3 bases, leaving 3 bases not matched to a gene. From germline, CDR1 is KGHDR and CDR2 SFDVKD. The CDR3 is 15 residues long. The CDR3 loop is CATSVGTGDNQPQHF. The CDR3, as DNA: TGTGCCACCAGTGTGGGGACAGGGGACAATCAGCCCCAGCATTTT.